This T cell receptor (beta chain) came from a study of T-cell memory formation after mild COVID-19. Study in general: Largely donor-specific TCR clusters were found.

Study observations and caveats: Contracting CD4+ clones lay largely in CM and EM, with CD8+ ones residing in EMRA.

Details on this clonotype: Its antigen is unknown.

TCR alpha and TCR beta cDNA libraries carrying sample barcodes and UMIs came from 5'RACE with constant-segment primers. Using its own MiXCR run on the 5' RACE reads, TCRdb lists one record per CDR3 protein. In the table there are around 310,000 distinct CDR3 sequences, more than 13% of which are singletons. Material: PBMCs or a T cell subset sorted from them (not recorded which). The receptor was derived from a man aged 18 to 29 who had mild COVID-19 (a few samples of this study predate the infection). Cell type and time point are not known.

CDR3 bases: TGTGCCAGCAGCTTACTCTCAGACGGCTATGGCTACACCTTC. The encoded protein is CASSLLSDGYGYTF. The chain recombines TRBV7-2 with TRBJ1-2; D gene ambiguous. Trimming left V 2 bases short and J 4 bases short, with 11 bases between. Per the germline V gene, CDR1 is SGHTA and CDR2 is FQGNSA. This CDR3 region has 14 residues.